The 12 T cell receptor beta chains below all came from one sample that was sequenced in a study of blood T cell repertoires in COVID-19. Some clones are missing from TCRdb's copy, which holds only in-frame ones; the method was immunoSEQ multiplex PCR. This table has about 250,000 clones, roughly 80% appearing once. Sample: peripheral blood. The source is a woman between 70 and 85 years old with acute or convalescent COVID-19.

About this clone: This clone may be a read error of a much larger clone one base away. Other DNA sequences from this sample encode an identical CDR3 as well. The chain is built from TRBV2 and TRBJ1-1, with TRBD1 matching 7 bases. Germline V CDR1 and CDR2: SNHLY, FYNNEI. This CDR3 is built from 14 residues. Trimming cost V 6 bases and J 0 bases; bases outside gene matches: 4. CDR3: CASSTGTVNTEAFF. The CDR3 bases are TGTGCCAGCAGCACCGGGACAGTGAACACTGAAGCTTTCTTT.

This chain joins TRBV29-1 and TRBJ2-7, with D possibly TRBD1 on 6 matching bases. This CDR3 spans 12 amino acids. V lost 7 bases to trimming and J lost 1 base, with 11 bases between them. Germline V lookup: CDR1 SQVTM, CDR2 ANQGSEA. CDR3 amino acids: CSASDRSYEQYF. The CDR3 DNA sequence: TGCAGCGCCTCGGACAGATCCTACGAGCAGTACTTC.

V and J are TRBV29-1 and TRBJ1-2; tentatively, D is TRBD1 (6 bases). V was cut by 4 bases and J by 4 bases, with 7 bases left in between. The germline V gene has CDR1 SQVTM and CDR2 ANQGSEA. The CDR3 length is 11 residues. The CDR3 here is CSVGDIYGYTF. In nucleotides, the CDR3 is TGCAGCGTTGGGGACATCTATGGCTACACCTTC.

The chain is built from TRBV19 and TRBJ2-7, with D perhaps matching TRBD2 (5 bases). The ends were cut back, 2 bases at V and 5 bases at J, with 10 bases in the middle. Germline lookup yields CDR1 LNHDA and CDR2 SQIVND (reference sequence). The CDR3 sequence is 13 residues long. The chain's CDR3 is CASSIPGSHEQYF. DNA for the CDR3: TGTGCCAGTAGTATACCGGGGAGCCACGAGCAGTACTTC.

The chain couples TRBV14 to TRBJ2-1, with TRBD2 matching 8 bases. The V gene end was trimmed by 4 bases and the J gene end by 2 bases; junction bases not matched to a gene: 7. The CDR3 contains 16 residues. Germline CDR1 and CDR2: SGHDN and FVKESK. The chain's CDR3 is CASSLFGTRPYNEQFF. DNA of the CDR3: TGTGCCAGCAGCCTGTTCGGGACTAGGCCCTACAATGAGCAGTTCTTC.

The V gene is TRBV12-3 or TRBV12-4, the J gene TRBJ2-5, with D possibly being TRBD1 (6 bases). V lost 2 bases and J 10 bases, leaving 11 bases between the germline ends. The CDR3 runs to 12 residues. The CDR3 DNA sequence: TGTGCCAGCAGTTTATGGCAGGGGTACCAGTACTTC. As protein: CASSLWQGYQYF.

CDR3 DNA: TGCAGTGCTAGAGGGGCTTACGAGCAGTACTTC. Protein: CSARGAYEQYF. The chain is built from TRBV20-1 and TRBJ2-7; D gene ambiguous. The germline CDR1 and CDR2 sequences are DFQATT and SNEGSKA (reference sequence). The CDR3 has 11 amino acids. Trimming cost V 1 base and J 4 bases, with 5 bases left between them.

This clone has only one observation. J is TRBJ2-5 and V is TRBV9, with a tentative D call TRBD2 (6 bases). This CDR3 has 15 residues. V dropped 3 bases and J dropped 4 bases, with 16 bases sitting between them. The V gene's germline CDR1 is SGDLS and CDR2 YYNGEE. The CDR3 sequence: CASSAQGGVAETQYF. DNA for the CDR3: TGTGCCAGCAGCGCACAAGGAGGGGTTGCAGAGACCCAGTACTTC.

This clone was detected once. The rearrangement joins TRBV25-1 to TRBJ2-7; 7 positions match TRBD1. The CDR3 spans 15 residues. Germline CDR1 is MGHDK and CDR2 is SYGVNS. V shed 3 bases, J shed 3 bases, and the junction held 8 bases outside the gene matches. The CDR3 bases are TGTGCCAGCAGTGAGGAAGGGGGCCGTCTCTACGAGCAGTACTTC. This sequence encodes CASSEEGGRLYEQYF.

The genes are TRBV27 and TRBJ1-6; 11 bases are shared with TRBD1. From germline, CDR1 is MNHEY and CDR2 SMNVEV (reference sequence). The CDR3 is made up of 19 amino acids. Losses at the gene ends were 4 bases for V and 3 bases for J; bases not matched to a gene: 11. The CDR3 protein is CASSSPGQGDAFYNSPLHF. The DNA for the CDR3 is TGTGCCAGCAGTTCCCCGGGACAGGGGGACGCTTTCTATAATTCACCCCTCCACTTT.

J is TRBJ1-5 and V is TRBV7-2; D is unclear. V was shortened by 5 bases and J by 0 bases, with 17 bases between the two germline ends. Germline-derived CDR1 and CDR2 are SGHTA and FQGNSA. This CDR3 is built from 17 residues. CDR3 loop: CASSPLEGSYSNQPQHF. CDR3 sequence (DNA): TGTGCCAGCAGCCCCCTGGAGGGCAGTTATAGCAATCAGCCCCAGCATTTT.

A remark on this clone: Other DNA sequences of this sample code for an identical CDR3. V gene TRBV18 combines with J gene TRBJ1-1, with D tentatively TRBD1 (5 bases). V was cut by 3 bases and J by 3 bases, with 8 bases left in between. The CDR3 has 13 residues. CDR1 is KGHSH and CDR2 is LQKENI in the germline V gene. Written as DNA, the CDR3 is TGTGCCAGCTCACCGGGGCAGGACACTGAAGCTTTCTTT. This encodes CASSPGQDTEAFF.